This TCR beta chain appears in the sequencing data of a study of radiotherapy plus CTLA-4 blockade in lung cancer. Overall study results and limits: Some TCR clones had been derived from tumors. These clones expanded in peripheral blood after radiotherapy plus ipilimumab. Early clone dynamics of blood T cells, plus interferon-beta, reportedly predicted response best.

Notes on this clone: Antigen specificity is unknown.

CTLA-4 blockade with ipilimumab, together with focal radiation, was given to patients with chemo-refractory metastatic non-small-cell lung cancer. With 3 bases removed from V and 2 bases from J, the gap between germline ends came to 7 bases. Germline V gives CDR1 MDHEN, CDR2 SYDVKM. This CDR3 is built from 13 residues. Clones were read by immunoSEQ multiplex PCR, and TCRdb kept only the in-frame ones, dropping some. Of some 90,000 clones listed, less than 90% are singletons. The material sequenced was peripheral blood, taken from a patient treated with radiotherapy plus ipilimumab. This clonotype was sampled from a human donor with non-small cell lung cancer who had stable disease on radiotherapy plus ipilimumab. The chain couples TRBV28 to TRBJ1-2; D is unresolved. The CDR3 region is CASSFASNYGYTF. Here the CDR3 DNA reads TGTGCCAGCAGTTTTGCCTCCAACTATGGCTACACCTTC.